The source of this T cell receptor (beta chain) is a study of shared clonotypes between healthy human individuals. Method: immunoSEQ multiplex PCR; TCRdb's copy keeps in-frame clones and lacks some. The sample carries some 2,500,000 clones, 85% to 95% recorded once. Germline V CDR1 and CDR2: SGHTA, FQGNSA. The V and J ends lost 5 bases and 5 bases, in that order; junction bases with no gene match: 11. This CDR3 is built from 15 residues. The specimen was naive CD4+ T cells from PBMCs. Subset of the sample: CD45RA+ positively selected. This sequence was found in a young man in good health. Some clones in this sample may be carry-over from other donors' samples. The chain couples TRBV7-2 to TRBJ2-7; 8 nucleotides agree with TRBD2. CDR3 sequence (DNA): TGTACCAGCAGCGGAGGCGGAGCGGGAGTTCACGAGCAGTACTTC. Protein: CTSSGGGAGVHEQYF.